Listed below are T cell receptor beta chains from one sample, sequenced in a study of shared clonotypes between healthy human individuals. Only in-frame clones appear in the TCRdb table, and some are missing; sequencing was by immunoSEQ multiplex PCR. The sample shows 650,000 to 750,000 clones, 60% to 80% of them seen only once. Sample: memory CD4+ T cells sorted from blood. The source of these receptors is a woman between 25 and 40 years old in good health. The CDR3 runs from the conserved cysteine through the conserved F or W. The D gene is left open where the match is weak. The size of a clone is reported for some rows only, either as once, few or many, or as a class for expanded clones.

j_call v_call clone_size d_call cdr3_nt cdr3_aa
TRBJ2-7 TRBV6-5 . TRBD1 TGTGCCAGCAGTTACCGACAGGGACCCTACGAGCAGTACTTC CASSYRQGPYEQYF
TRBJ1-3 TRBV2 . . TGTGCCAGCAGTTCAGAAAACAGCTCTGGAAACACCATATATTTT CASSSENSSGNTIYF
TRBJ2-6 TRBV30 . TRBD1 TGTGCCGGGGACAGGGGGGGGCTCTCTGGGGCCAACGTCCTGACTTTC CAGDRGGLSGANVLTF
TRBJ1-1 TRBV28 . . TGTGCCAGCAGTTTCCGACAGAGCTCTGAAGCTTTCTTT CASSFRQSSEAFF
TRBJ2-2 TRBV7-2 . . TGTGCCAGCAGCTCGGGACACGTCACCGGGGAGCTGTTTTTT CASSSGHVTGELFF
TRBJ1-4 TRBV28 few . TGTGCCAGCAGTTCCCAATGGACTAATGAAAAACTGTTTTTT CASSSQWTNEKLFF
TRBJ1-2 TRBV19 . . TGTGCCAGTAGTTTACAGAGGGCGTATGGCTACACCTTC CASSLQRAYGYTF
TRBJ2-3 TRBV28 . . TGTGCCAGCAGCCCATCTAGCGCCCACACAGATACGCAGTATTTT CASSPSSAHTDTQYF
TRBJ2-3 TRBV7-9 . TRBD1 TGTGCCAGCAGCTCAACGACAGGGTTGGTAGATACGCAGTATTTT CASSSTTGLVDTQYF
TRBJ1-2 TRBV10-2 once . TGCGCCAGCGTGACATCAAACTATGGCTACACCTTC CASVTSNYGYTF
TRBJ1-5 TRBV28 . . TGTGCCAGCAGTCCCTCCGGGACGGATTATAGCAATCAGCCCCAGCATTTT CASSPSGTDYSNQPQHF
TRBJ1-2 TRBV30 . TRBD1 TGTGCCTGGGGAGGAGGGCGGGTCCCAGGGGGTGGCTACACCTTC CAWGGGRVPGGGYTF
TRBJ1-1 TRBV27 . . TGTGCCAGCAGAATGGGGGGACGGCTGAACACTGAAGCTTTCTTT CASRMGGRLNTEAFF
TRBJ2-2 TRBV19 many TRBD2 TGTGCCAGTAGTATCGACCTAGCGGGAGTCGGAACCGGGGAGCTGTTTTTT CASSIDLAGVGTGELFF
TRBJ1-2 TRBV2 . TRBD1 TGTGCCAGCAGTGAAGTTCGGACAGGAAGCTATGGCTACACCTTC CASSEVRTGSYGYTF
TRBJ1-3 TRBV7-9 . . TGTGCCAGCAGCCCCGCCAGATGGGAGGCTGGAAACACCATATATTTT CASSPARWEAGNTIYF
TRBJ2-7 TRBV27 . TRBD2 TGTGCCAGCAGTCCCGGGACTAGCGGGACCCGAGAGCAGTACTTC CASSPGTSGTREQYF
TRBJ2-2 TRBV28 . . TGTGCCAGCAGTTTGGGCCTCGGGGAGCTGTTTTTT CASSLGLGELFF
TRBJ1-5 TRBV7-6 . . TGTGCCAGCAGCCTAGGGATTAGGGATGATCAGCCCCAGCATTTT CASSLGIRDDQPQHF
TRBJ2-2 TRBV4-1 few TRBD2 TGCGCCAGCAGCCAAGAGGGGTCAGGGAGGGCCGGGGAGCTGTTTTTT CASSQEGSGRAGELFF
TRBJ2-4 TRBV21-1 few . TGTGCCAGCACCCACCTTGGGACTGCGAGTAGAAACATTCAGTACTTC CASTHLGTASRNIQYF
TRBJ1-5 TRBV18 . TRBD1 TGTGCCAGCACGACAGGGCGCAATCAGCCCCAGCATTTT CASTTGRNQPQHF
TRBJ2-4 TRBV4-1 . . TGCGCCAGCAGCCAACCGACTAGGGGCCAGCTTCAGTACTTC CASSQPTRGQLQYF
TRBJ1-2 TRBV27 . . TGTGCCAGCAGTTTAGGGAGGGCGGGCTATGGCTACACCTTC CASSLGRAGYGYTF
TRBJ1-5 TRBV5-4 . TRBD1 TGTGCCAGCAGGGGACAGGGATGGGATCAGCCCCAGCATTTT CASRGQGWDQPQHF
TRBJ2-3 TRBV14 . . TGTGCCAGCAGCCAAGTTAATTCACCGACAGATACGCAGTATTTT CASSQVNSPTDTQYF
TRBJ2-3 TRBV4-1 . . TGCGCCAGCAGCCAAGATACCAACTCTGGGCCGGGTGCTGAAGATACGCAGTATTTT CASSQDTNSGPGAEDTQYF
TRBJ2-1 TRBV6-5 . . TGTGCCAGCACCACCATCCCAGGGGATGAGCAGTTCTTC CASTTIPGDEQFF
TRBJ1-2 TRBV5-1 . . TGCGCCAGCAGCTTGTTTGCCACAGGTTCCTATGGCTACACCTTC CASSLFATGSYGYTF
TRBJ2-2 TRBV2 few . TGTGCCAGCACTGGCGGACCGAACACCGGGGAGCTGTTTTTT CASTGGPNTGELFF
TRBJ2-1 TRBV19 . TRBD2 TGTGCCAGTAAACGAGCGGGAGTCCTTTGGGAGCAGTTCTTC CASKRAGVLWEQFF
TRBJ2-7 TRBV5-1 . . TGCGCCAGCAGCTTGGCCTCGGGAGAAGGGTACGAGCAGTACTTC CASSLASGEGYEQYF
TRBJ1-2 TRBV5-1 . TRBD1 TGCGCCAGCAGCTTGGCTCTGGGACAGGGGAATGGCTACACCTTC CASSLALGQGNGYTF
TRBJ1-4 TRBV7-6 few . TGTGCCAGCAGTTACCGAGGTGAAAAACTGTTTTTT CASSYRGEKLFF
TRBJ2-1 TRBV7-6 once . TGTGCCAGCAGCTTAGGTGCAGGGAGAAATGAGCAGTTCTTC CASSLGAGRNEQFF
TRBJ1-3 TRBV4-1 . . TGCGCCAGCAGCCAAGACTCCTCGGAGAGCTCTGGAAACACCATATATTTT CASSQDSSESSGNTIYF
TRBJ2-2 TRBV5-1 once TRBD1 TGCGCCAGCAGTAAAGGGGACAGAGACACCGGGGAGCTGTTTTTT CASSKGDRDTGELFF